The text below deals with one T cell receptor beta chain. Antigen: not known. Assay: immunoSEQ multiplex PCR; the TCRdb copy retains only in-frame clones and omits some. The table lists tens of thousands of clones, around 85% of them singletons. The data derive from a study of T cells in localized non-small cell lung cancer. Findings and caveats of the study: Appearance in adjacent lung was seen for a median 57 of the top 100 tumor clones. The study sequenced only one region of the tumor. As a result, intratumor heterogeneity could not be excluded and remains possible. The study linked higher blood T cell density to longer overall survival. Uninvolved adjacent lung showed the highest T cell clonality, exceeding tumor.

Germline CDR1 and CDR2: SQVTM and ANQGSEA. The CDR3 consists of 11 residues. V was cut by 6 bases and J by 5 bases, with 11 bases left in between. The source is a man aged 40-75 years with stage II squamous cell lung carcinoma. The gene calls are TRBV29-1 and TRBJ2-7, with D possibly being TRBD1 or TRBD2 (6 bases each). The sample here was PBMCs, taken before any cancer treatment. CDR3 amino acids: CSVGGGHEQYF. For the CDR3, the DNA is TGCAGCGTAGGGGGAGGCCACGAGCAGTACTTC.